This TCR beta chain originates from a study of OX40 agonist ivuxolimab in advanced cancers. Study as a whole: In this cohort, patients received ivuxolimab, an agonistic anti-OX40 (CD134) antibody. Points from the study as a whole: Among T cells, CD8+ cells averaged more expanded clones than CD4+ cells.

In the case of this clone: Its antigen remains unknown.

Method: immunoSEQ multiplex PCR; TCRdb's copy keeps in-frame clones and lacks some. The sample shows about 65,000 clones, around 87% of them seen only once. The germline V gene has CDR1 SGHAT and CDR2 FQDESV (reference sequence). This CDR3 has 14 amino acids. The J segment lost 9 bases and the V segment lost 1 base, leaving 3 bases of the junction unmatched. The chain couples TRBV11-1 to TRBJ1-6, with 7 bases matching TRBD1. The source was CD4+ or CD8+ T cells sorted from blood, collected in a trial of the OX40 agonist ivuxolimab. This TCR was sampled from an adult with an advanced solid tumor such as melanoma, head and neck, liver or kidney cancer. The CDR3 protein is CASSLGGGPSPLHF. The DNA for the CDR3 is TGTGCCAGCAGCTTAGGAGGGGGCCCTTCACCCCTCCACTTT. Variable domain in full (rest from reference TRBV11-1 and TRBJ1-6): EAEVAQSPRYKITEKSQAVAFWCDPISGHATLYWYRQILGQGPELLVQFQDESVVDDSQLPKDRFSAERLKGVDSTLKIQPAELGDSAMYLCASSLGGGPSPLHFGNGTRLTVT.